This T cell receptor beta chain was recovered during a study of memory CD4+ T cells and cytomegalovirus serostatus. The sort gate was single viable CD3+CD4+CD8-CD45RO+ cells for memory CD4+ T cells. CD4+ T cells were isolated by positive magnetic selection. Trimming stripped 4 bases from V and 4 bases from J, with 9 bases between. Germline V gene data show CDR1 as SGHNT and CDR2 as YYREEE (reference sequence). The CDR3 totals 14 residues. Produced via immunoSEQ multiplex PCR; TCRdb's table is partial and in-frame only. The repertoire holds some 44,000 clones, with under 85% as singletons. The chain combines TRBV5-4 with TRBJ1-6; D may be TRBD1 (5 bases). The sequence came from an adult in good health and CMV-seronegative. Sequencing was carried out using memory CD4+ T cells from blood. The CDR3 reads CASSRTGYNSPLHF. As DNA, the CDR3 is TGTGCCAGCAGCAGAACAGGTTATAATTCACCCCTCCACTTT.